What follows describes a single T cell receptor beta chain. This sample stems from a study of blood T cell repertoires in COVID-19. This table comes from immunoSEQ multiplex PCR, and its TCRdb copy is limited to in-frame clones, with some not included. In the table there are about 280,000 clones, about 90% of which are singletons. Sequencing was carried out using peripheral blood. This clonotype originated in a woman under 40 with COVID-19, enrolled during active disease.

The CDR3 DNA sequence: TGTGCCAGCAGTCCTCAGTGGGACAGTCACGAGCAGTACTTC. It specifies CASSPQWDSHEQYF. The V and J genes are TRBV3-1 (or the pseudogene TRBV3-2) and TRBJ2-7; 7 positions agree with TRBD1. Per the germline V gene, CDR1 is LGHDT and CDR2 is YNNKEL (reference sequence). Trimming took 6 bases from V and 5 from J; bases not matched to a gene: 10. CDR3 size: 14 residues.